This T cell receptor beta chain was recovered during a study of T-cell reconstitution after alpha-beta-depleted transplantation in children. Study-level results: Reported findings indicate that, about two months after transplant, alpha-beta T cells came from several hundred expanded clones, which were derived from non-depleted graft cells. Newly generated T cells supplied most T-cell counts and diversity one year post-transplant.

The V gene's germline CDR1 is SGHVS and CDR2 FQNEAQ. This CDR3 contains 16 residues. After removal of 2 bases from V and 1 base from J, the junction contained 6 bases not matched to a gene. The sample holds many counts of this clonotype. Its antigen is unknown. TCRbeta library construction was performed incorporating unique molecular identifiers. In TCRdb, the PCR reads were re-called with MiXCR into one record per CDR3 protein. The sample yields around 25,000 distinct CDR3 sequences, 15% to 20% seen once. Sequenced material: PBMCs, mostly from graft donor cells, taken 60 days after TCRalphabeta/CD19-depleted stem cell transplant. The sequence derives from a male patient between 2 and 10 years old who had a stem cell transplant for acute lymphoblastic leukemia, so the T cells may come from the graft donor. This chain joins TRBV7-8 and TRBJ2-3; 7 bases are shared with TRBD2. CDR3 nucleotide sequence: TGTGCCAGCAGCTTAATTCGGGCGGGGGGCACAGATACGCAGTATTTT. The encoded protein is CASSLIRAGGTDTQYF.